This TCR beta chain is from a study of T-cell reconstitution after alpha-beta-depleted transplantation in children. General study points: T-cell counts and diversity at one year post-transplant came mainly from newly produced T cells. Expanded graft clones, several hundred of them, were reportedly the source of alpha-beta T cells about two months after transplant. High day-60 TCRbeta diversity in some patients came from surviving recipient T cells and thymic progenitors.

V lost 5 bases and J 5 bases, leaving 15 bases between the germline ends. Looked up from germline, CDR1 is SEHNR and CDR2 is FQNEAQ (reference sequence). This CDR3 spans 15 amino acids. It was with unique molecular identifiers that the TCRbeta library was prepared. TCRdb analysed the PCR reads with MiXCR anew, one entry per CDR3 protein. The profile shows approximately 350,000 distinct CDR3 sequences, 15% to 20% of them singletons. Only a few counts were recorded for this clonotype. The antigen is unknown. This material consisted of PBMCs, mostly from graft donor cells, taken 360 days after TCRalphabeta/CD19-depleted stem cell transplant. The source is a male patient aged 2-15 years who had a stem cell transplant for acute lymphoblastic leukemia, so the T cells may come from the graft donor. This chain joins TRBV7-9 and TRBJ1-4; possibly TRBD1 for D (6 bases). CDR3 in DNA: TGTGCCAGCAGCGTACAGGGTCCCCGAAATGAAAAACTGTTTTTT. Translation gives CASSVQGPRNEKLFF.